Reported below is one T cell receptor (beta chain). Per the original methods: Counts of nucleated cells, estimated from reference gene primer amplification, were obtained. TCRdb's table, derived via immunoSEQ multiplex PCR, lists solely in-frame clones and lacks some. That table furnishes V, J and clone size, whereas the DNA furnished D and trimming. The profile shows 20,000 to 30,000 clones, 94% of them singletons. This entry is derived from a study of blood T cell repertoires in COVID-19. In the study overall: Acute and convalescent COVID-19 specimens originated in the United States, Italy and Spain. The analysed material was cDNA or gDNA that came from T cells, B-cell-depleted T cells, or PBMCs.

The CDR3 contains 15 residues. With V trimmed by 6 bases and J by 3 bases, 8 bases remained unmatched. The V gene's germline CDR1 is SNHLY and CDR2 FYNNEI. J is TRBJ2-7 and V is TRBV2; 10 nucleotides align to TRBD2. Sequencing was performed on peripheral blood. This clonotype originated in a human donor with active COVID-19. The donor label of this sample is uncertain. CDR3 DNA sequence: TGTGCCAGCAGGGGTGGACTAGCGGACCGCTACGAGCAGTACTTC. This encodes CASRGGLADRYEQYF.